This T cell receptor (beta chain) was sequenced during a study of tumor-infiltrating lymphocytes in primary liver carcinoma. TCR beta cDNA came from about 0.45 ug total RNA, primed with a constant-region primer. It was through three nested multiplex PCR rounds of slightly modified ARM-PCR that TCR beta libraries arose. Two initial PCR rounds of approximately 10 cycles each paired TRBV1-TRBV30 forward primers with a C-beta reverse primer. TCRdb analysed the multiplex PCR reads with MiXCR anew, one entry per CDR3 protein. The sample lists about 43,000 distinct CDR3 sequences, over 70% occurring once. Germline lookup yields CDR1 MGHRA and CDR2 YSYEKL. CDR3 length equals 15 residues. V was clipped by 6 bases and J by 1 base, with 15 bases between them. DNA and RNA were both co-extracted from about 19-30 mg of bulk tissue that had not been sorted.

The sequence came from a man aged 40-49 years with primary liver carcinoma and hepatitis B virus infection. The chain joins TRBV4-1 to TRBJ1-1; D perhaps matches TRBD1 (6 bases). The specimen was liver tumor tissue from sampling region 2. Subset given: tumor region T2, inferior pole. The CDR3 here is CASSLSGGANTEAFF. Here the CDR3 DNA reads TGCGCCAGCAGTCTATCTGGGGGGGCGAACACTGAAGCTTTCTTT.